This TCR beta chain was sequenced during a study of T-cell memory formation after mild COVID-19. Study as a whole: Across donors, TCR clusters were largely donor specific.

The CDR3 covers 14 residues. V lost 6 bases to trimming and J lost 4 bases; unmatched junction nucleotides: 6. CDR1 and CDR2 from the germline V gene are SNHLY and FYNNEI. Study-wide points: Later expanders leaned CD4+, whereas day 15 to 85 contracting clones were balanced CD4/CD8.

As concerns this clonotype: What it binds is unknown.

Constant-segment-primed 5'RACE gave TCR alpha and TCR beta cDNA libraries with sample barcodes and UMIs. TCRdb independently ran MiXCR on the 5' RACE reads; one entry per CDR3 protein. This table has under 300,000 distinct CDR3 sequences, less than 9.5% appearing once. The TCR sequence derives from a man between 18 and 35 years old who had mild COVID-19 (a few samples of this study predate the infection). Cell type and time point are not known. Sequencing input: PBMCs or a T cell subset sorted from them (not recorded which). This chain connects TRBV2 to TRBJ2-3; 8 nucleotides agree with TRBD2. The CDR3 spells CASRVTGGADTQYF. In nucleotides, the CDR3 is TGTGCCAGCAGAGTCACCGGGGGGGCAGATACGCAGTATTTT.